Following are 14 T cell receptor beta chains from one sample sequenced in a study of CD8+ T cells in alopecia areata. Sequencing used cDNA as its template, made by extracting RNA and reverse transcribing it. Profiled with immunoSEQ multiplex PCR; TCRdb holds only in-frame clones, not every one. The table lists 150,000 or so clones, approximately 65% of them singletons. The sample's treatment: oral pan-JAK inhibitor, 5-10 mg twice daily. The sample was CD4+ T cells sorted from blood, taken at week 4, from a patient treated with tofacitinib. The receptors here all came from a human donor with alopecia areata.

V usage is TRBV30 and J usage is TRBJ1-2; the D is unclear. CDR1 and CDR2 from the germline V gene are GTSNPN and SVGIG (reference sequence). Deletions cut 0 bases from V and 5 bases from J, with 10 bases between. The CDR3 consists of 13 residues. CDR3 nucleotide sequence: TGTGCCTGGAGTGTATTAGACATTTATGGCTACACCTTC. Protein product: CAWSVLDIYGYTF.

The chain is built from TRBV5-6 and TRBJ1-6, with 7 bases lining up with TRBD1. Looked up from germline, CDR1 is SGHDT and CDR2 is YYEEEE. J was trimmed by 4 bases and V by 0 bases; bases with no gene match: 7. The CDR3 is made up of 17 amino acids. CDR3: CASSLGQGGGYNSPLHF. CDR3 in DNA: TGTGCCAGCAGCTTGGGACAGGGAGGAGGTTATAATTCACCCCTCCACTTT.

The CDR3 DNA sequence: TGCGCCAGCAGCCCTGCGACAGGGGCGGAGACCCAGTACTTC. Translation: CASSPATGAETQYF. This sequence joins TRBV5-1 and TRBJ2-5; 8 bases map to TRBD1. The CDR3 sequence is 14 residues long. With V trimmed by 4 bases and J by 5 bases, 7 bases remained unmatched. Germline CDR1 and CDR2: SGHRS and YFSETQ.

The chain couples TRBV6-5 to TRBJ1-2, with TRBD1 identical over 7 bases. The CDR3 loop spans 14 amino acids. V was clipped by 7 bases and J by 1 base; unmatched bases: 6. CDR1 MNHEY and CDR2 SVGAGI come from the germline V gene. CDR3 bases: TGTGCCAGCAAAAAGACAGGGAATAACTATGGCTACACCTTC. It yields the protein CASKKTGNNYGYTF.

This clone was seen only a few times. The chain combines TRBV5-4 with TRBJ2-6, with no clear D. The CDR3 sequence is 14 residues long. V was cut by 4 bases and J by 3 bases, with 8 bases left in between. The germline V gene encodes CDR1 SGHNT and CDR2 YYREEE (reference sequence). The DNA of the CDR3 is TGTGCCAGCAGCCCCGTGCTTGGGGCCAACGTCCTGACTTTC. It encodes CASSPVLGANVLTF.

The rearrangement joins TRBV5-4 to TRBJ2-5, with 10 bases aligning to TRBD2. V shed 2 bases and J 1 base; nucleotides not matched to a gene: 2. This CDR3 spans 15 amino acids. Germline V gene sequence: CDR1 SGHNT, CDR2 YYREEE (reference sequence). CDR3 nucleotides: TGTGCCAGCAGCTTCCGGACTAGCGGCCAAGAGACCCAGTACTTC. Amino acids: CASSFRTSGQETQYF.

This clone occurred once. V usage is TRBV30 and J usage is TRBJ1-1; D gene ambiguous. The CDR3 length is 12 residues. Germline V CDR1 and CDR2: GTSNPN, SVGIG (reference sequence). V dropped 0 bases and J dropped 11 bases, with 13 bases sitting between them. Here the CDR3 reads CAWSVSDVDAFF. CDR3 nucleotides: TGTGCCTGGAGTGTATCCGACGTCGACGCTTTCTTT.

The gene calls are TRBV9 and TRBJ2-2; no definite D call. V was shortened by 0 bases and J by 6 bases, with 9 bases between the two germline ends. The CDR3 contains 14 residues. Germline CDR1 SGDLS, CDR2 YYNGEE. The CDR3 is CASSVDGIAGELFF. As DNA, the CDR3 is TGTGCCAGCAGCGTAGACGGTATTGCCGGGGAGCTGTTTTTT.

This clone turned up a few times. The genes are TRBV30 and TRBJ1-6, with D unclear. From germline, CDR1 is GTSNPN and CDR2 SVGIG (reference sequence). The CDR3 covers 13 residues. V lost 2 bases, J lost 7 bases, and 9 bases lay in between. CDR3 protein: CAWSSGRNSPLHF. The DNA of the CDR3 is TGTGCCTGGAGTTCCGGGCGAAATTCACCCCTCCACTTT.

The rearrangement joins TRBV19 to TRBJ1-2, with D perhaps matching TRBD1 (6 bases). The CDR3 is made up of 14 amino acids. CDR1 is LNHDA and CDR2 is SQIVND in the germline V gene (reference sequence). Trimming removed 6 bases from V and 5 bases from J, with 16 bases in between. The CDR3 spells CASRGRTVLYGYTF. CDR3 in DNA: TGTGCCAGTAGAGGGAGGACAGTGCTGTATGGCTACACCTTC.

This clone has only a few counts. This chain uses TRBV19 with TRBJ2-3, with D possibly TRBD2 on 6 matching bases. Trimming took off 5 bases at V and 0 bases at J, with 9 bases between the two ends. Germline CDR1 is LNHDA and CDR2 is SQIVND (reference sequence). This CDR3 has 14 residues. This CDR3 is CASSRDSSTDTQYF. Written as DNA, the CDR3 is TGTGCCAGTAGTCGGGACTCTAGCACAGATACGCAGTATTTT.

The chain carries TRBV6-5 and TRBJ1-4; weak D call: TRBD1 (5 bases). Trimming cost V 10 bases and J 3 bases, with 18 bases left between them. Per the germline V gene, CDR1 is MNHEY and CDR2 is SVGAGI. This CDR3 is built from 15 residues. CDR3 sequence (DNA): TGTGCCACCCGGGACCCCTCACGAGCTAATGAAAAACTGTTTTTT. Residues: CATRDPSRANEKLFF.

The V gene is TRBV29-1, the J gene TRBJ1-1; D is uncertain. Germline V CDR1 and CDR2: SQVTM, ANQGSEA. V was pared by 0 bases and J by 6 bases, with 14 bases between. There are 14 residues in the CDR3. The CDR3 nucleotides are TGCAGCGTTGAAGATCATGGTACACCAGCTGAAGCTTTCTTT. Its protein product is CSVEDHGTPAEAFF.

The chain recombines TRBV9 with TRBJ2-7; D is ambiguous. This CDR3 is 14 amino acids long. CDR1 is SGDLS, CDR2 YYNGEE, per germline. V was pared by 0 bases and J by 3 bases, with 10 bases between. The CDR3 sequence is CASSVAMGSYEQYF. In DNA form, the CDR3 reads TGTGCCAGCAGCGTAGCTATGGGAAGCTACGAGCAGTACTTC.